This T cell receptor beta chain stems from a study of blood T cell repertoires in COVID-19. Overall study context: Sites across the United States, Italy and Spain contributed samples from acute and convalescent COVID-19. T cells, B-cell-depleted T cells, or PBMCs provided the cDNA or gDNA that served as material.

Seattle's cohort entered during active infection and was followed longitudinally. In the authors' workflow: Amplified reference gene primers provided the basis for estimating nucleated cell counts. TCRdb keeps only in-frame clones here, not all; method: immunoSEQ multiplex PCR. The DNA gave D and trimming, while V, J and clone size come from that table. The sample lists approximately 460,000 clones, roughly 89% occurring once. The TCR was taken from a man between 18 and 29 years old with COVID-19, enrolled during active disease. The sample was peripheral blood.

Here the CDR3 DNA reads TGTGCCAGCAGTTGGACTAGCGGCTACGAGCAGTACTTC. Encoded protein: CASSWTSGYEQYF. The chain carries TRBV28 and TRBJ2-7; TRBD2 agrees at 10 bases. The CDR3 is 13 residues long. With V trimmed by 4 bases and J by 3 bases, 0 bases remained unmatched. Germline V lookup: CDR1 MDHEN, CDR2 SYDVKM.